This entry lists 31 T cell receptor beta chains sequenced from one sample in a study of cytotoxic CD8 clonotypes in ibrutinib-treated CLL. The repertoire was sequenced with immunoSEQ multiplex PCR; TCRdb's copy has only in-frame clones and lacks some. This sample has roughly 150,000 clones, with 70% to 80% found just once. Sequencing used PBMCs, obtained after 24 months of ibrutinib treatment. The receptors come from a human donor with chronic lymphocytic leukemia.

The rearrangement links TRBV29-1 to TRBJ1-1; D might be TRBD1 (6 bases). Trimming removed 4 bases at V and 1 base at J, with 10 bases between. The CDR3 spans 13 residues. Germline V CDR1 and CDR2: SQVTM, ANQGSEA. The CDR3 coding sequence is TGCAGCGTTGTAGGGGGACAGAACACTGAAGCTTTCTTT. Translation: CSVVGGQNTEAFF.

This clone was observed a single time. The chain carries TRBV18 and TRBJ2-2; no definite D call. CDR1 is KGHSH, CDR2 LQKENI, per germline. Trimming shortened V by 1 base and J by 6 bases, and 6 bases separated the two germline ends. This CDR3 has 13 amino acids. The CDR3 protein is CASSPLGSGELFF. CDR3 sequence (DNA): TGTGCCAGCTCACCACTTGGATCCGGGGAGCTGTTTTTT.

V usage is TRBV5-1 and J usage is TRBJ1-3; D is uncertain. The CDR3 has 12 amino acids. Between the trimmed V and J ends, which lost 5 bases and 4 bases, there was a span of 7 bases. CDR1 SGHRS and CDR2 YFSETQ come from the germline V gene. This chain's CDR3 is CASRGGGNTIYF. The CDR3 DNA sequence: TGCGCCAGCAGAGGAGGGGGAAACACCATATATTTT. The whole variable domain, remainder taken from reference TRBV5-1 and TRBJ1-3, is KAGVTQTPRYLIKTRGQQVTLSCSPISGHRSVSWYQQTPGQGLQFLFEYFSETQRNKGNFPGRFSGRQFSNSRSEMNVSTLELGDSALYLCASRGGGNTIYFGEGSWLTVV.

The V and J genes are TRBV7-3 and TRBJ2-7; the D gene is possibly TRBD1 (5 bases). Germline values: CDR1 SGHTA, CDR2 FQGTGA. Trimming removed 4 bases at V and 1 base at J, with 14 bases between. The CDR3 has 15 amino acids. In DNA, the CDR3 is TGTGCCAGCAGCTCTAGGGTGGGGCAGTCCTACGAGCAGTACTTC. Protein product: CASSSRVGQSYEQYF.

This rearrangement joins TRBV2 to TRBJ1-2; unclear D gene. There are 14 residues in the CDR3. Deletions cut 6 bases from V and 8 bases from J, with 19 bases between. Per germline, CDR1 SNHLY and CDR2 FYNNEI. The CDR3 is CASSPERASGGYTF. The DNA of the CDR3 is TGTGCCAGCAGCCCAGAACGGGCCAGTGGAGGCTACACCTTC.

This chain connects TRBV19 to TRBJ2-5, with D possibly called TRBD1 or TRBD2 (5 bases each). Germline CDR1 reads LNHDA; CDR2 reads SQIVND (reference sequence). There are 14 residues in the CDR3. V lost 2 bases, J lost 5 bases, and 12 bases lay in between. The CDR3 region has the DNA TGTGCCAGTAGTATACGGCAGGGCGGGGAGACCCAGTACTTC. It specifies CASSIRQGGETQYF.

In DNA, the CDR3 is TGTGCCAGCAGCCGTACGGCGGGGGAGACCCAGTACTTC. Residues: CASSRTAGETQYF. This rearrangement joins TRBV7-7 to TRBJ2-5; tentative D call: TRBD2 (6 bases). This CDR3 is built from 13 residues. Germline V gene sequence: CDR1 SSHAT, CDR2 FNYEAQ (reference sequence). V lost 5 bases to trimming and J lost 5 bases, with 12 bases between them.

This sequence joins TRBV27 and TRBJ2-5; TRBD2 aligns across 11 bases. The junction had 4 bases not matched to a gene; V was cut back by 4 bases and J by 3 bases. CDR1 is MNHEY, CDR2 SMNVEV, per germline (reference sequence). The CDR3 totals 15 residues. The DNA of the CDR3 is TGTGCCAGCAGTTCACTACTAGCGGGAGAAGAGACCCAGTACTTC. Protein: CASSSLLAGEETQYF.

This chain uses TRBV10-3 with TRBJ1-5, with D possibly being TRBD1 (5 bases). Per germline, CDR1 ENHRY and CDR2 SYGVKD. The CDR3 consists of 13 residues. Trimming took off 7 bases at V and 4 bases at J, with 11 bases between the two ends. The CDR3 DNA reads as TGTGCCATCACGGGGGAGATAAATCAGCCCCAGCATTTT. This gives the protein CAITGEINQPQHF.

This clone was detected only a few times. The chain uses TRBV5-1 and TRBJ1-1; 9 nucleotides agree with TRBD1. J was trimmed by 5 bases and V by 3 bases; bases with no gene match: 5. The CDR3 sequence is 14 residues long. Per germline, CDR1 SGHRS and CDR2 YFSETQ. CDR3 DNA: TGCGCCAGCAGCTCCTCGACAGGGGGGACTGAAGCTTTCTTT. Protein product: CASSSSTGGTEAFF.

The sample holds one count of this clone. The chain is built from TRBV30 and TRBJ2-2; D remains unclear. The V end lost 4 bases, the J end lost 10 bases, and 22 bases lay between the germline ends. CDR3 length equals 15 residues. Germline CDR1 is GTSNPN and CDR2 is SVGIG (reference sequence). The CDR3 protein is CAWTPDSTVFPELFF. The CDR3, as DNA: TGTGCCTGGACCCCGGATTCGACGGTATTCCCGGAGCTGTTTTTT.

The chain couples TRBV5-1 to TRBJ2-7; D is perhaps TRBD1 (5 bases). The CDR3 sequence is 15 residues long. The ends were cut back, 0 bases at V and 2 bases at J, with 12 bases in the middle. Germline V CDR1 and CDR2: SGHRS, YFSETQ. CDR3 sequence reads: CASSLGGGTPYEQYF. In nucleotides, the CDR3 is TGCGCCAGCAGCTTGGGGGGCGGCACACCCTACGAGCAGTACTTC.

V and J are TRBV27 and TRBJ2-1, with D perhaps TRBD2 (7 bases). Looked up from germline, CDR1 is MNHEY and CDR2 is SMNVEV (reference sequence). The CDR3 runs to 16 residues. The germline V and J ends were trimmed by 4 bases and 2 bases, with 15 bases remaining between them. DNA for the CDR3: TGTGCCAGCAGTTCCGCTGGGGGGGCACCCTACAATGAGCAGTTCTTC. Amino acid sequence: CASSSAGGAPYNEQFF.

The chain carries TRBV10-3 and TRBJ1-5; the D is unclear. The germline gives CDR1 ENHRY, CDR2 SYGVKD. The CDR3 is made up of 14 amino acids. The V gene lost 6 bases and the J gene lost 0 bases, with 9 bases spanning the gap. CDR3 DNA: TGTGCCATCAGCGACCAATATAGCAATCAGCCCCAGCATTTT. The encoded protein is CAISDQYSNQPQHF.

The chain joins TRBV4-3 to TRBJ1-2, with no clear D. The CDR3 runs 15 residues. CDR1 and CDR2 (germline): LGHNA, YSLEER. Between the trimmed V and J ends, which lost 0 bases and 0 bases, there was a span of 8 bases. The CDR3 region has the DNA TGCGCCAGCAGCCAAGAGACATTGCCTAACTATGGCTACACCTTC. Translation gives CASSQETLPNYGYTF.

The rearrangement links TRBV5-6 to TRBJ1-2, with unresolved D. Trimming pared 0 bases from V and 8 bases from J, leaving 8 bases between. This CDR3 spans 12 amino acids. Germline CDR1 is SGHDT and CDR2 is YYEEEE. The CDR3 protein is CASSLAPVGYTF. In nucleotides, the CDR3 is TGTGCCAGCAGCTTGGCCCCCGTCGGCTACACCTTC.

CDR3 in amino acids: CASSLESLGTEAFF. The CDR3 nucleotides are TGCGCCAGCAGCTTGGAGAGTCTCGGGACTGAAGCTTTCTTT. This chain uses TRBV5-1 with TRBJ1-1; D not resolved. CDR3 length: 14 amino acids. The germline V gene has CDR1 SGHRS and CDR2 YFSETQ. Trimming left V 0 bases short and J 5 bases short, with 11 bases between.

The chain couples TRBV7-9 to TRBJ2-3; tentative D call: TRBD2 (6 bases). The CDR3 is 12 amino acids. V was shortened by 5 bases and J by 6 bases, with 9 bases between the two germline ends. In germline, CDR1 is SEHNR, CDR2 FQNEAQ (reference sequence). The CDR3 spells CASSPGGDTQYF. The CDR3 DNA reads as TGTGCCAGCAGCCCTGGGGGGGATACGCAGTATTTT.

V usage is TRBV9 and J usage is TRBJ1-4, with D unresolved. V was clipped by 1 base and J by 8 bases, with 9 bases between them. CDR3 length: 13 amino acids. Germline CDR1 SGDLS, CDR2 YYNGEE. This CDR3 reads CASSVIPGEKLFF. Written as DNA, the CDR3 is TGTGCCAGCAGCGTAATCCCCGGGGAAAAACTGTTTTTT.

CDR3 loop: CASRGSGGQETQYF. In nucleotides, the CDR3 is TGTGCCAGCAGGGGGAGCGGGGGGCAAGAGACCCAGTACTTC. V gene TRBV2 combines with J gene TRBJ2-5; 9 bases are a match to TRBD2. Germline V CDR1 and CDR2: SNHLY, FYNNEI. This CDR3 is 14 amino acids long. Trimming removed 6 bases from V and 2 bases from J; junction bases left unmatched: 4.

This chain links TRBV19 with TRBJ1-2; no clear D. The V gene lost 5 bases and the J gene lost 6 bases, with 13 bases spanning the gap. Germline CDR1 LNHDA, CDR2 SQIVND (reference sequence). This CDR3 region has 13 residues. Written as DNA, the CDR3 is TGTGCCAGTAGTCGGTCCGGCGGCCATGGCTACACCTTC. This translates into CASSRSGGHGYTF. Together with reference TRBV19 and TRBJ1-2, the CDR3 gives the full variable domain: DGGITQSPKYLFRKEGQNVTLSCEQNLNHDAMYWYRQDPGQGLRLIYYSQIVNDFQKGDIAEGYSVSREKKESFPLTVTSAQKNPTAFYLCASSRSGGHGYTFGSGTRLTVV.

The V call is TRBV19, the J call TRBJ2-2, with TRBD2 as a possible D gene (5 bases). From germline, CDR1 is LNHDA and CDR2 SQIVND (reference sequence). Trimming took off 3 bases at V and 6 bases at J, with 14 bases between the two ends. This CDR3 region has 15 residues. CDR3 amino acids: CASSIRGGSAGELFF. For the CDR3, the DNA is TGTGCCAGTAGTATTCGGGGTGGGAGCGCCGGGGAGCTGTTTTTT.

The chain couples TRBV19 to TRBJ2-5, with D maybe TRBD2 (6 bases). CDR3 length: 14 residues. Trimming removed 6 bases from V and 2 bases from J, with 13 bases in between. Germline V gives CDR1 LNHDA, CDR2 SQIVND (reference sequence). CDR3 residues: CASRHTGTQETQYF. The DNA for the CDR3 is TGTGCCAGTAGACACACCGGGACTCAAGAGACCCAGTACTTC.

This clone occurred a few times. This chain joins TRBV5-5 and TRBJ2-7; D call uncertain. V lost 4 bases and J 3 bases, leaving 5 bases between the germline ends. This CDR3 contains 11 residues. Germline assignment: CDR1 SGHKS and CDR2 YYEKEE (reference sequence). The CDR3 is CASSRNYEQYF. The DNA for the CDR3 is TGTGCCAGCAGCCGAAACTACGAGCAGTACTTC.

The chain links TRBV30 to TRBJ2-6; no clear D gene. Germline V gives CDR1 GTSNPN, CDR2 SVGIG (reference sequence). The CDR3 covers 13 residues. The ends were cut back, 7 bases at V and 2 bases at J, with 9 bases in the middle. CDR3: CAFRLPGANVLTF. CDR3 sequence (DNA): TGTGCCTTTAGGCTCCCTGGGGCCAACGTCCTGACTTTC.

This chain joins TRBV18 and TRBJ1-3, with D possibly TRBD1 on 5 matching bases. Per the germline V gene, CDR1 is KGHSH and CDR2 is LQKENI. Trimming shortened V by 3 bases and J by 5 bases, and 11 bases separated the two germline ends. The CDR3 is 14 amino acids. The CDR3, as DNA: TGTGCCAGCTCACCCCTGGGGCAGCGAAACACCATATATTTT. Protein product: CASSPLGQRNTIYF. Looking up the rest from reference TRBV18 and TRBJ1-3 gives the full variable domain: NAGVMQNPRHLVRRRGQEARLRCSPMKGHSHVYWYRQLPEEGLKFMVYLQKENIIDESGMPKERFSAEFPKEGPSILRIQQVVRGDSAAYFCASSPLGQRNTIYFGEGSWLTVV.

V gene TRBV7-8 combines with J gene TRBJ1-6; D not certain. CDR1 is SGHVS and CDR2 is FQNEAQ in the germline V gene. V was shortened by 5 bases and J by 9 bases, with 8 bases between the two germline ends. This CDR3 has 12 residues. DNA of the CDR3: TGTGCCAGCAGCCCATGGGGTTCACCCCTCCACTTT. Amino acids: CASSPWGSPLHF.

There are a few counts of this clone. The rearrangement joins TRBV5-1 to TRBJ2-2, with a possible D match to TRBD1 (6 bases). The CDR3 length is 15 residues. V was shortened by 0 bases and J by 2 bases, with 8 bases between the two germline ends. Germline CDR1 and CDR2: SGHRS and YFSETQ. The CDR3 nucleotides are TGCGCCAGCAGCTTGGGGACAGTTAACACCGGGGAGCTGTTTTTT. It translates to CASSLGTVNTGELFF. The entire variable domain, with the rest obtained from reference TRBV5-1 and TRBJ2-2, is as follows: KAGVTQTPRYLIKTRGQQVTLSCSPISGHRSVSWYQQTPGQGLQFLFEYFSETQRNKGNFPGRFSGRQFSNSRSEMNVSTLELGDSALYLCASSLGTVNTGELFFGEGSRLTVL.

This clone was detected a few times. The chain employs TRBV5-1 and TRBJ2-5; D may be TRBD1 (5 bases). Germline CDR1 SGHRS, CDR2 YFSETQ. Trimming shortened V by 1 base and J by 3 bases, and 16 bases separated the two germline ends. The CDR3 totals 16 residues. CDR3 sequence (DNA): TGCGCCAGCAGCTTGTCGGGCAGGGCGGAAAAAGAGACCCAGTACTTC. Its protein product is CASSLSGRAEKETQYF.

This clone appeared a single time. The chain couples TRBV6-1 to TRBJ2-7; possibly TRBD1 for D (5 bases). CDR1 MNHNS and CDR2 SASEGT come from the germline V gene. There are 15 residues in the CDR3. The V end lost 6 bases, the J end lost 3 bases, and 18 bases lay between the germline ends. The CDR3 here is CASSLRVHVGYEQYF. The CDR3 nucleotides read TGTGCCAGCAGCCTCAGGGTTCATGTGGGCTACGAGCAGTACTTC.

The CDR3 DNA follows: TGTGCCAGCAGTCGGCCCCGGGGGGTGTTGGAAAAACTGTTTTTT. Protein product: CASSRPRGVLEKLFF. The J gene is TRBJ1-4, the V gene TRBV28; a possible D gene is TRBD1 (5 bases). The CDR3 extends over 15 amino acids. Trimming took off 5 bases at V and 8 bases at J, with 18 bases between the two ends. Looked up from germline, CDR1 is MDHEN and CDR2 is SYDVKM. Looking up the rest from reference TRBV28 and TRBJ1-4 gives the full variable domain: DVKVTQSSRYLVKRTGEKVFLECVQDMDHENMFWYRQDPGLGLRLIYFSYDVKMKEKGDIPEGYSVSREKKERFSLILESASTNQTSMYLCASSRPRGVLEKLFFGSGTQLSVL.